This T cell receptor beta chain was identified in a study of CD8 T cells in ankylosing spondylitis (dated by TCRdb to 2017 to 2019). About the full investigation: To find TCR variants linked to disease, the study profiled T cell receptor beta repertoires in ankylosing spondylitis patients and healthy donors. Peripheral blood was sampled, and synovial fluid was additionally collected from ankylosing spondylitis patients. The full study cohort comprised 25 or so ankylosing spondylitis patients and 85 to 120 healthy donors.

The CDR3, from cysteine to valine, totals 11 residues. This entry keeps only the CDR3 DNA: 33 bases, framed from base 1. Looking up the germline V gene yields CDR1 MNHNS and CDR2 SASEGT. V drops 2 bases and J drops 3 bases, leaving 2 bases in between. On this clonotype: The antigen it recognizes is unknown. No much larger clonotype is one base removed from it; base qualities were not supplied.

The paper's findings and limits, for the study overall: A TCR beta motif of seven or eight highly homologous amino acid variants appeared characteristic of blood from ankylosing spondylitis patients. A CD8+ phenotype was shown by the disease-linked clones, which were found at relatively low frequencies in peripheral blood. Some of the motif variants had been reported before in the synovial fluid and blood of reactive arthritis patients, a finding that suggests common disease-initiation mechanisms. According to the report, matched synovial fluid samples from ankylosing spondylitis patients were significantly enriched for the disease-linked clones.

Sequenced on an Illumina HiSeq 2500. TCR beta libraries were prepared by quantitative 5'-RACE with molecular barcodes. The authors' analysis ran thus. To identify disease-linked TCR variants, a new computational method was used, one built on a probabilistic model of VDJ rearrangement. TCRdb's own reprocessing of the public reads used fastp at Q25 and MiXCR and kept productive beta chains. Each CDR3 protein gets just one entry, which takes the most common genes and DNA from the rows behind it. The V and J calls reflect TCRdb's pipeline rather than the authors' work. The sample table records roughly 450,000 distinct CDR3 sequences; roughly 26% of these occur just once. In total, the top ten clones hold approximately 1% of the sample.

The V and J segments used are TRBV6-1 and TRBJ2-7, with no D gene named confidently. Sequenced material: blood, either unsorted or a sorted T cell fraction (not recorded which). This receptor was identified in a male donor with ankylosing spondylitis. The CDR3 sequence is CASSEIYEQYV. The nucleotide sequence reads TGTGCCAGCAGTGAAATCTACGAGCAGTACGTC.